These T cell receptor beta chains were read from a single sample in a study of blood T cell repertoires in COVID-19. Produced via immunoSEQ multiplex PCR; TCRdb's table is partial and in-frame only. This sample has roughly 250,000 clones; about 91% occur once, and the top ten carry roughly 1.2%. Input material: PBMCs or T cells enriched from blood (not recorded which). The receptors stem from a woman between 35 and 50 years old with acute COVID-19. Both conserved end residues are part of each CDR3. Each record gives: J gene, clone size, V gene, CDR3 protein. Clone sizes are given selectively: once, few, many, or a class where the clone is expanded.

TRBJ2-1	NA	TRBV11-3	CASSLPRPSGRALGGNEQFF
TRBJ2-5	NA	TRBV24-1	CATSDPGEGRTYQETQYF
TRBJ1-1	NA	TRBV20-1	CSASGRGLSDTEAFF
TRBJ2-1	once	TRBV7-9	CASSATGTSFNEQFF
TRBJ2-3	NA	TRBV5-5	CASSLGGLAGSDTQYF
TRBJ1-6	NA	TRBV19	CASTLTGGNSPLHF
TRBJ2-1	NA	TRBV7-3	CASSSTGVNEQFF
TRBJ2-5	once	TRBV28	CASSSHGQSLQETQYF
TRBJ2-1	NA	TRBV14	CASSQDGSGLYNEQFF
TRBJ2-2	NA	TRBV24-1	CATSDAQGYTGELFF
TRBJ2-1	NA	TRBV3-1/TRBV3-2	CASSRGLAGVYNEQFF
TRBJ1-2	NA	TRBV6-5	CASSYSRQNYGYTF
TRBJ1-2	NA	TRBV12-2	CASRLDIITGGWDGYTF
TRBJ2-7	NA	TRBV9	CASSVEQQVNTYEQYF
TRBJ1-1	NA	TRBV25-1	CASTRPGAGNTEAFF
TRBJ1-6	NA	TRBV6-1	CASSDRGRWNSPLHF
TRBJ1-2	NA	TRBV28	CASTPHPAGGYTF
TRBJ1-4	NA	TRBV11-2	CASSPGQSEKLFF
TRBJ2-2	NA	TRBV12-3/TRBV12-4	CASGPGGGELFF
TRBJ2-2	NA	TRBV30	CAWRAGLAAGELFF
TRBJ1-1	NA	TRBV21-1	CASSNPRQGAQATEAFF
TRBJ1-1	NA	TRBV7-9	CATQDRGLTEAFF
TRBJ1-5	few	TRBV30	CAWSASYNQPQHF
TRBJ1-4	NA	TRBV6-5	CASSYGQAAEKLFF
TRBJ2-3	NA	TRBV5-5	CASSLATFLDTQYF
TRBJ2-7	few	TRBV10-3	CAISEGGDHEQYF
TRBJ1-1	few	TRBV28	CASSLWGGLGKGNTEAFF
TRBJ2-2	NA	TRBV5-1	CASSGGLAGTGELFF
TRBJ1-3	NA	TRBV3-1/TRBV3-2	CASSQGALSGNTIYF
TRBJ1-1	NA	TRBV5-5	CASGYGGIEGTEAFF
TRBJ2-3	NA	TRBV2	CASSVPSGSTDTQYF
TRBJ1-1	NA	TRBV19	CASSDSMNTEAFF
TRBJ1-2	NA	TRBV2	CASPRDRNGYGYTF
TRBJ1-2	NA	TRBV9	CASRPDRGHGYTF
TRBJ2-1	once	TRBV29-1	CSVERQGGPYNEQFF
TRBJ1-5	NA	TRBV7-2	CASSLVPGQGSQPQHF
TRBJ2-1	NA	TRBV5-1	CASSFNNEQFF
TRBJ2-1	NA	TRBV5-1	CASSLLAGGGEQFF
TRBJ2-1	NA	TRBV9	CASSPRTSGFNEQFF
TRBJ2-3	NA	TRBV7-9	CASSPERPTDTQYF
TRBJ1-4	NA	TRBV5-1	CASSTTGFATNEKLFF
TRBJ2-1	NA	TRBV7-2	CASSLSGGDNEQFF
TRBJ2-1	NA	TRBV2	CATGQGSYNEQFF
TRBJ2-6	NA	TRBV7-3	CASSSTGQGSGANVLTF
TRBJ2-3	NA	TRBV6-2/TRBV6-3	CASSYGSGPFYTDTQYF
TRBJ2-1	NA	TRBV7-2	CASRLKGLPYNEQFF
TRBJ2-3	NA	TRBV7-3	CASSLRGSTDTQYF
TRBJ2-1	NA	TRBV14	CASSQFGLAGIEEQFF
TRBJ2-1	NA	TRBV3-1/TRBV3-2	CASSQREGLRDEQFF
TRBJ1-2	NA	TRBV5-4	CASSGGRSYGYTF
TRBJ2-7	NA	TRBV7-9	CASSLVTSSYEQYF
TRBJ1-2	NA	TRBV7-3	CASSPHGVSGYGYTF